These 3 T cell receptor beta chains were sequenced from one sample in a study of blood T cell repertoires in COVID-19. Using immunoSEQ multiplex PCR, the repertoire was profiled, and TCRdb retains in-frame clones only, with some absent. This sample yields over 150,000 clones, of which 85% are seen a single time; roughly 8.3% belongs to the top ten. The sequencing input was peripheral blood. The receptors originated from a woman aged 60-75 years with COVID-19, enrolled during active disease.

The chain couples TRBV12-3 or TRBV12-4 to TRBJ1-1; D uncertain. The CDR3 loop spans 12 amino acids. V dropped 6 bases and J dropped 4 bases, with 9 bases sitting between them. This chain's CDR3 is CASSPVGTEAFF. The CDR3 nucleotides are TGTGCCAGCAGCCCGGTTGGCACTGAAGCTTTCTTT.

Details on this clone: Mismatch with germline at one junction end may stem from a read error. The CDR3 region is CASSPGQGNTGELFF. In nucleotides, the CDR3 is TGTGCTAGCAGTCCTGGACAGGGGAACACCGGGGAGCTGTTTTTT. The chain uses TRBV7-7 and TRBJ2-2; 8 positions match TRBD1. The CDR3 covers 15 residues. CDR1 is SSHAT and CDR2 is FNYEAQ in the germline V gene (reference sequence). Full variable domain (outside the CDR3, taken from reference TRBV7-7 and TRBJ2-2): GAGVSQSPRYKVTKRGQDVTLRCDPISSHATLYWYQQALGQGPEFLTYFNYEAQPDKSGLPSDRFSAERPEGSISTLTIQRTEQRDSAMYRCASSPGQGNTGELFFGEGSRLTVL.

The chain carries TRBV7-8 and TRBJ2-2; the D is unclear. The CDR3 extends over 15 amino acids. The V gene's germline CDR1 is SGHVS and CDR2 FQNEAQ. The V and J ends lost 1 base and 5 bases respectively, with 11 bases between them. CDR3 in amino acids: CASSLVRGETGELFF. CDR3 nucleotides: TGTGCCAGCAGCTTAGTGCGAGGAGAAACCGGGGAGCTGTTTTTT.